The TCR beta chain under discussion was sequenced for a study of cytomegalovirus exposure and HLA in healthy donors (dated 2017 in TCRdb). Background for the entire study: A later analysis indicated that the 100 to 150 validation repertoires were generated on the platform also employed for the 650 to 850 repertoires of the first cohort. The aim of the study was to test whether cataloging public T cell receptors could identify signatures of past pathogen exposure. A separate validation cohort of 100 to 150 different subjects was used in addition to the approximately 700-subject first cohort. The study combined high-throughput TCR immunosequencing, statistical association of individual TCRs with disease status, and machine learning to predict cytomegalovirus infection status. Study-level results and caveats: All 120 or so repertoires were used to score co-occurrence in the validation cohort in a later analysis, because that analysis had no HLA typing for the cohort. A few of the identified cytomegalovirus-associated TCR beta chains were confirmed in vitro to be specific for cytomegalovirus antigens. While some public TCRs were present in many individuals, most TCR sequences turned up only very rarely across donors. Subsequent analysis determined that TCRs grouped into clusters in the first cohort also showed a tendency toward co-occurrence across the approximately 110 validation repertoires, and 85% to 95% of cluster scores exceeded 0. The study gave a list of roughly 150 TCR beta chains associated with cytomegalovirus. The authors suggested that the approach could potentially be extended to other disease states and immunological phenotypes. In both the original and validation cohorts, the classifier was reported to diagnose cytomegalovirus status with high specificity and sensitivity.

The donors were included in the validation cohort of approximately 130 subjects, a group kept apart from the roughly 680-subject first cohort. To prepare the library, the immunoSEQ multiplex PCR assay was applied. The authors processed their data as follows. A statistical classification framework was built to diagnose cytomegalovirus status from the catalog of TCR beta chain sequences. What TCRdb holds here is the immuneACCESS table cut down to in-frame rearrangements. Part of the clones is not present; checked against another copy, under half of the missing clones reflect an unresolved V gene, and the others are unexplained. The D gene and trimming were derived from the DNA, and the V and J assignments and clone size from that table. The sample contains 100,000 to 150,000 clones, 89% of them found a single time. Roughly 1.2% of the sample belongs to the ten largest clones. The cysteine opens and the phenylalanine closes a CDR3 of 14 amino acids. The DNA shown is the 42-base CDR3, in frame from base 1. The germline V gene yields SGHVS for CDR1 and FQNEAQ for CDR2. Trimming removed 3 bases from V and 10 bases from J, leaving 13 bases between the germline ends.

As concerns this clone: The clone's antigen remains unknown. The record has no base qualities; no much larger clone is one base away.

The clonotype originates from a woman under 30 in good health and CMV-seronegative. The rearranged segments are TRBV7-8 and TRBJ1-6; the D gene remains uncertain. Sample: PBMCs. The bases read TGTGCCAGCAGCTTTTTCCCCGAGGGATCACCCCTCCACTTT. This is translated as CASSFFPEGSPLHF.